The source of this TCR beta chain is a study of T cell repertoires in cytomegalovirus infection. For the study at large: In public TCR beta signatures, there were indications of both CMV infection and matching HLA type.

Findings and limits, study-wide: Clonotypes of TCR beta that were HLA-C-restricted and CMV-specific dominated the ex vivo response. Totalled public TCR beta family frequency picked out people who carried CMV plus the relevant HLA.

A remark on this clonotype: Its antigen is not known.

TCRdb re-analysed the reads in MiXCR, keeping a single row per CDR3 protein. The table shows around 530,000 distinct CDR3 sequences, with about 25% occurring only once. Sequencing was performed on PBMCs. The receptor's source is a human donor in good health (CMV status not recorded). Some clones in this sample may be carry-over from other donors' samples.

The CDR3, as DNA: TGTGCCTGGAGTGGGGAGGGAGAGCGCTACGAGCAGTACTTC. It is translated as CAWSGEGERYEQYF. The gene calls are TRBV30 and TRBJ2-7; 7 nucleotides line up with TRBD2. The CDR3 is made up of 14 amino acids. Unmatched junction bases numbered 6, after V lost 1 base and J lost 3 bases. Germline V gene data show CDR1 as GTSNPN and CDR2 as SVGIG (reference sequence).